This T cell receptor beta chain comes out of a study of shared clonotypes between healthy human individuals. Regarding the study as a whole: Clonotypes shared by all four sorted-subset donors had higher generation probabilities than non-shared clonotypes. Despite large depth, sorted-subset datasets appeared incompletely sequenced.

As regards this clone: Its cognate antigen is unknown.

Only in-frame clones appear in the TCRdb table, and some are missing; sequencing was by immunoSEQ multiplex PCR. The sample shows 950,000 to 1,100,000 clones, 70% to 80% of them seen only once. Sequenced: memory CD4+ T cells from PBMCs. Subset described: CD45RA-negative fraction. This TCR derives from a man younger than 30 in good health. Some clones in this sample may be carry-over from other donors' samples.

The CDR3 nucleotides are TGTGCCAGCTCACCGCCAAACGGGAACTACAATGAGCAGTTCTTC. It codes for CASSPPNGNYNEQFF. The chain recombines TRBV18 with TRBJ2-1, with D maybe TRBD2 (5 bases). The CDR3 has 15 amino acids. V lost 3 bases to trimming and J lost 3 bases, with 12 bases between them. The V gene's germline CDR1 is KGHSH and CDR2 LQKENI.